This T cell receptor beta chain stems from a study of blood T cell repertoires in COVID-19. Assay used: immunoSEQ multiplex PCR; TCRdb lists only in-frame clones, some missing. The repertoire holds roughly 260,000 clones, 70% to 85% seen once, with under 5.5% in the top ten. The length of the CDR3 is 14 residues. The ends lost 3 bases at V and 3 bases at J; junction bases unmatched: 3. In germline, CDR1 is SGDLS, CDR2 YYNGEE. The V call is TRBV9, the J call TRBJ1-2, with 9 bases fitting TRBD1. This clonotype was obtained from a woman older than 75 with active or convalescent COVID-19. Specimen: peripheral blood. This CDR3 reads CASSADRGDYGYTF. DNA of the CDR3: TGTGCCAGCAGCGCAGACAGGGGGGACTATGGCTACACCTTC.